The T cell receptor beta chain under discussion was sequenced for a study of cytomegalovirus exposure and HLA in healthy donors. Amplification used 60 Vbeta primers and 13 Jbeta primers. This table comes from immunoSEQ multiplex PCR, and its TCRdb copy is limited to in-frame clones, with some not included. The data show about 130,000 clones, 80% seen once. This receptor was identified in a male donor in good health and CMV-seronegative. Sequences were obtained from PBMCs.

For the CDR3, the DNA is TGTGCCAGCAGTTTACATGCACAGATCTATGGCTACACCTTC. Translated: CASSLHAQIYGYTF. The rearrangement links TRBV28 to TRBJ1-2; no clear D gene. Trimming took 2 bases from V and 4 from J, leaving 11 bases between them. From germline, CDR1 is MDHEN and CDR2 SYDVKM. The CDR3 is made up of 14 amino acids.